The 8 T cell receptor beta chains listed next were all sequenced from one sample in a study of graft-versus-host responses after intestinal transplantation. Method: immunoSEQ multiplex PCR; TCRdb's copy keeps in-frame clones and lacks some. This sample has 62,000 or so clones, with approximately 90% found just once. This material consisted of PBMCs, taken 26 days after transplant. These receptors originate from a human patient who received an intestinal transplant, so some T cells may come from the graft donor.

This chain uses TRBV4-1 with TRBJ2-1; a weak D match, TRBD2 (7 bases). Germline values: CDR1 MGHRA, CDR2 YSYEKL. V lost 3 bases and J lost 6, with 15 bases in between. The length of the CDR3 is 15 residues. The CDR3 DNA reads as TGCGCCAGCAGCCAGGGGGGGGCTCCCATCAATGAGCAGTTCTTC. Its translation: CASSQGGAPINEQFF.

The chain employs TRBV7-2 and TRBJ1-2; 9 positions match TRBD1. Germline lookup yields CDR1 SGHTA and CDR2 FQGNSA. The V and J ends lost 4 bases and 7 bases, in that order; junction bases with no gene match: 10. The CDR3 spans 15 residues. The CDR3 DNA reads TGTGCCAGCAGCTCTGGGACAGGGATCATCAGTGGCTACACCTTC. Amino acids: CASSSGTGIISGYTF. The variable domain in full, with the rest retrieved from reference TRBV7-2 and TRBJ1-2, is GAGVSQSPSNKVTEKGKDVELRCDPISGHTALYWYRQSLGQGLEFLIYFQGNSAPDKSGLPSDRFSAERTGGSVSTLTIQRTQQEDSAVYLCASSSGTGIISGYTFGSGTRLTVV.

This chain uses TRBV5-5 with TRBJ2-1; TRBD1 matches at 7 bases. Germline CDR1 and CDR2: SGHKS and YYEKEE (reference sequence). This CDR3 is 14 amino acids long. V gave up 7 bases and J gave up 5 bases; unmatched junction bases: 9. CDR3 sequence reads: CASQRDSWDNEQFF. CDR3 DNA: TGTGCCAGCCAACGGGACAGCTGGGACAATGAGCAGTTCTTC. The whole variable domain, remainder taken from reference TRBV5-5 and TRBJ2-1, is DAGVTQSPTHLIKTRGQQVTLRCSPISGHKSVSWYQQVLGQGPQFIFQYYEKEERGRGNFPDRFSARQFPNYSSELNVNALLLGDSALYLCASQRDSWDNEQFFGPGTRLTVL.

The chain has TRBV29-1 and TRBJ1-4; D may be TRBD1 (6 bases). This CDR3 is built from 11 residues. CDR1 is SQVTM and CDR2 is ANQGSEA in the germline V gene. The CDR3 bases are TGCAGTGCACAGGGTAATGAAAAACTGTTTTTT. Its translation: CSAQGNEKLFF.

This chain joins TRBV11-3 and TRBJ2-3, with TRBD2 matching over 9 bases. Trimming at V came to 5 bases and at J to 2 bases, leaving 8 bases not matched to a gene. Germline V gene data show CDR1 as SGHNT and CDR2 as YENEEA. The CDR3 is made up of 16 amino acids. The CDR3 region has the DNA TGTGCCAGCAGCAATTATGCGGGAGGGAACACAGATACGCAGTATTTT. Its protein is CASSNYAGGNTDTQYF.

This chain connects TRBV9 to TRBJ2-3, with a possible D match to TRBD2 (6 bases). The germline gives CDR1 SGDLS, CDR2 YYNGEE. Trimming took 0 bases from V and 3 from J, leaving 14 bases between them. This CDR3 comprises 16 residues. This CDR3 is CASSVGPGTPTDTQYF. In nucleotides, the CDR3 is TGTGCCAGCAGCGTAGGTCCCGGGACTCCTACAGATACGCAGTATTTT.

In this sample, this clone turned up once. The chain couples TRBV7-3 to TRBJ1-5; 7 positions match TRBD1. The junction had 8 bases not matched to a gene; V was cut back by 5 bases and J by 4 bases. In germline, CDR1 is SGHTA, CDR2 FQGTGA. This CDR3 comprises 15 residues. CDR3 nucleotide sequence: TGTGCCAGCAGCCCAAACGGACAGGAGAATCAGCCCCAGCATTTT. It encodes CASSPNGQENQPQHF.

The chain combines TRBV4-1 with TRBJ2-1; 10 bases map to TRBD2. The germline CDR1 and CDR2 sequences are MGHRA and YSYEKL. Germline trimming cut 4 bases from V and 8 bases from J; bases unmatched to any gene: 11. The CDR3 consists of 16 residues. As DNA, the CDR3 is TGCGCCAGCAGCCCTGACGGGCTAGCGGGGGTTTATGAGCAGTTCTTC. It specifies CASSPDGLAGVYEQFF.